This T cell receptor (beta chain) was recovered during a study of OX40 agonist ivuxolimab in advanced cancers. Study at large: Ivuxolimab was delivered to patients intravenously every 2 weeks at doses spanning 0.01 to 10 mg/kg.

V lost 0 bases, J lost 5 bases, and 9 bases stayed unmatched. The CDR3 spans 16 residues. The V gene's germline CDR1 is SGDLS and CDR2 YYNGEE. Clones were read by immunoSEQ multiplex PCR, and TCRdb kept only the in-frame ones, dropping some. The sample holds tens of thousands of clones, around 90% seen once. Regarding this clone: Antigen unknown.

General study points: Also present in some nonresponders was a low level of normalized T-cell clonal expansion. Doses of 0.1 to 3.0 mg/kg were accompanied by clonal expansion of CD4+ and CD8+ blood T cells by week 6.

Sequenced material: CD4+ or CD8+ T cells sorted from blood, taken in a trial of the OX40 agonist ivuxolimab. This clonotype was obtained from an adult with an advanced solid tumor such as melanoma, head and neck, liver or kidney cancer. The chain uses TRBV9 and TRBJ2-5; 8 nucleotides line up with TRBD2. The CDR3 coding sequence is TGTGCCAGCAGCGTAGGTCAGCGGGAGTTGTGGGAGACCCAGTACTTC. This translates into CASSVGQRELWETQYF.